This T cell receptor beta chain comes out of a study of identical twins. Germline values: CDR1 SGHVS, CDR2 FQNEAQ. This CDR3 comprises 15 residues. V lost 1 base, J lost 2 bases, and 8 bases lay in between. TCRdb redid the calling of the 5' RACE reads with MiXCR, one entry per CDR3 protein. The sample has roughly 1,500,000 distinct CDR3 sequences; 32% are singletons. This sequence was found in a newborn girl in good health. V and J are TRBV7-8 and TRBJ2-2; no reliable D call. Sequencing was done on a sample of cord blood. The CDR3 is CASSLGLVNTGELFF. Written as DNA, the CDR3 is TGTGCCAGCAGCTTAGGTTTGGTTAACACCGGGGAGCTGTTTTTT.